This T cell receptor beta chain came from a study of chemoradiotherapy in HPV16-positive cancers. Overall study context: Functional T-cell assays on a couple of HPV16-positive patients' cells defined candidate HPV-specific clones and common TCR motifs.

In regard to this clone: Its antigen is undetermined.

Repeated repertoire sampling spanned the course of chemoradiotherapy. Germline V gene lookup returns CDR1 SEHNR and CDR2 FQNEAQ (reference sequence). V dropped 3 bases and J dropped 1; count of bases not matched to a gene: 14. The CDR3 has 19 residues. Study results and limitations: Functional assays defining HPV-specific T cells used only a couple of HPV16-positive patients. During treatment, candidate HPV-specific clones and E7-related motifs expanded in tumor.

The method was immunoSEQ multiplex PCR; TCRdb's version includes in-frame clones alone and lacks a portion of them. The repertoire holds around 7,700 clones, roughly 73% seen once, with roughly 18% in the top ten. The TCR sequence derives from a human donor with HPV-associated anogenital cancer. Sample collection occurred from a patient who underwent chemoradiotherapy. This chain joins TRBV7-9 and TRBJ2-5, with 10 bases matching TRBD1. The CDR3 region is CASSFQTGTGEGPQETQYF. For the CDR3, the DNA is TGTGCCAGCAGCTTCCAAACCGGGACAGGGGAGGGGCCCCAAGAGACCCAGTACTTC.